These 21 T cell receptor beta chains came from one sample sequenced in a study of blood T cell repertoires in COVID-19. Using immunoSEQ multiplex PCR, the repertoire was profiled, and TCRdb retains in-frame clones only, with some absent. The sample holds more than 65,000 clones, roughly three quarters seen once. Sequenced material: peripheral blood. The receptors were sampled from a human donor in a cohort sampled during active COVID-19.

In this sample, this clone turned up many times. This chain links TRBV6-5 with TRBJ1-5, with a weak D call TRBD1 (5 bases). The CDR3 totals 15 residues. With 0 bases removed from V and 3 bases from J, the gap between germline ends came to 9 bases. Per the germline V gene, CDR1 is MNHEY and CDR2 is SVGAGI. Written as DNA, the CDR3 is TGTGCCAGCAGTTACTCGGGGCTAGACAATCAGCCCCAGCATTTT. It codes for CASSYSGLDNQPQHF.

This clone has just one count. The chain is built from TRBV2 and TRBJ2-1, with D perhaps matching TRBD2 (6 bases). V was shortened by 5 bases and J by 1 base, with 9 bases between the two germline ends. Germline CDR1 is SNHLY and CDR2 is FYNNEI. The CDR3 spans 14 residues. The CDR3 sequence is CASSRLGSYNEQFF. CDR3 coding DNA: TGTGCCAGCAGTCGACTAGGTTCCTACAATGAGCAGTTCTTC.

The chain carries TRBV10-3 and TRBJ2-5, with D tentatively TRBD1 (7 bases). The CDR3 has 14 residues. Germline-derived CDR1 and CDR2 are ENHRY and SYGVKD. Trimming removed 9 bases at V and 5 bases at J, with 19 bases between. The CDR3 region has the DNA TGTGCCATGGCGGAGGGGGCCACGGGGGAGACCCAGTACTTC. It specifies CAMAEGATGETQYF.

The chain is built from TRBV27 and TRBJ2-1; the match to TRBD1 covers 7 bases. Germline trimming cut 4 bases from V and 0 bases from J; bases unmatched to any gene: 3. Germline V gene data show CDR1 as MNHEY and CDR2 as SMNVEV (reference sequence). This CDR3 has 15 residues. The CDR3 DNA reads TGTGCCAGCAGTTCGGACAGGAGCTCCTACAATGAGCAGTTCTTC. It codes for CASSSDRSSYNEQFF.

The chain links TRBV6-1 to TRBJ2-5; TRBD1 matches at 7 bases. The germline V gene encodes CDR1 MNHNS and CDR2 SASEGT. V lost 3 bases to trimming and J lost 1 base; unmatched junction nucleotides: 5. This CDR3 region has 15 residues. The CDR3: CASSDGTASQETQYF. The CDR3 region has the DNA TGTGCCAGCAGTGATGGGACAGCCAGCCAAGAGACCCAGTACTTC.

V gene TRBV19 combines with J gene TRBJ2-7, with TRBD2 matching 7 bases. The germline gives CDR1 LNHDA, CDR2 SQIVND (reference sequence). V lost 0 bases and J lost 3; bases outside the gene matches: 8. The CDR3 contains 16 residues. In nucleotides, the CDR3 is TGTGCCAGTAGTATAGATGCGGCGGGGGTCTTCTACGAGCAGTACTTC. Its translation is CASSIDAAGVFYEQYF.

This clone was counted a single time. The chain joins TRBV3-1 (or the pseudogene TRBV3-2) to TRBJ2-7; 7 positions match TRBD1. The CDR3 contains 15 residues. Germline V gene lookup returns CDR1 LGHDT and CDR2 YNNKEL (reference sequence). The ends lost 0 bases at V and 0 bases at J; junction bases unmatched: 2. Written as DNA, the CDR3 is TGTGCCAGCAGCCAAGAGGGACAGAGCTCCTACGAGCAGTACTTC. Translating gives CASSQEGQSSYEQYF.

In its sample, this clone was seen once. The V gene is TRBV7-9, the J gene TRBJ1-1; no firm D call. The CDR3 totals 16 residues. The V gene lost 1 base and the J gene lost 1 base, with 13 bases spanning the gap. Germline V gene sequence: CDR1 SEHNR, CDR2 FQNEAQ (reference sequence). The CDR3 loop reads CASSLGGRAGNTEAFF. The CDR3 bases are TGTGCCAGCAGCTTAGGAGGGAGGGCCGGGAACACTGAAGCTTTCTTT.

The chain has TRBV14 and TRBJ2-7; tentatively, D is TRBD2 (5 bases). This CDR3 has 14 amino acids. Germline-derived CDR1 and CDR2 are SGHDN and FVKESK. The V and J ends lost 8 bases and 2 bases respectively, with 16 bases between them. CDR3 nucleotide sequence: TGTGCCAGCTCTAGGGAGACGGGCACCTACGAGCAGTACTTC. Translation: CASSRETGTYEQYF.

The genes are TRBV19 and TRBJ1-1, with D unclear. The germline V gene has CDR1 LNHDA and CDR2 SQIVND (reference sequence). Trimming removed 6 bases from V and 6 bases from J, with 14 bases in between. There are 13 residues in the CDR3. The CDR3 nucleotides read TGTGCCAGTAGAAACACCCTTTGGTCTGAAGCTTTCTTT. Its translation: CASRNTLWSEAFF.

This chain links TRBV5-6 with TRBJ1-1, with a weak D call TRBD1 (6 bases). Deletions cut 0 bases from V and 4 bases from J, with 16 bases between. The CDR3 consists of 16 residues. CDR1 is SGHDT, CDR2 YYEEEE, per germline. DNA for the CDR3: TGTGCCAGCAGCTTGGTGGCAGGGGCTGGATCCACTGAAGCTTTCTTT. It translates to CASSLVAGAGSTEAFF.

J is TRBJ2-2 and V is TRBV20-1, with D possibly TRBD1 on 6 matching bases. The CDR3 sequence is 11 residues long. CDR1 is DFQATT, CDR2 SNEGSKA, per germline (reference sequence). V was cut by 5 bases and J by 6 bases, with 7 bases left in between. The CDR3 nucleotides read TGCAGTGCTTACAGGGCCGGGGAGCTGTTTTTT. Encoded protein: CSAYRAGELFF.

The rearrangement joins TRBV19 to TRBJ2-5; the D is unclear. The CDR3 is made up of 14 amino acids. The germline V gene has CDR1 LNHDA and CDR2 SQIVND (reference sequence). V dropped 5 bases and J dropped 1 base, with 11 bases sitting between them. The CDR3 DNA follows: TGTGCCAGTAGTGCGACATACAGCCAAGAGACCCAGTACTTC. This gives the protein CASSATYSQETQYF.

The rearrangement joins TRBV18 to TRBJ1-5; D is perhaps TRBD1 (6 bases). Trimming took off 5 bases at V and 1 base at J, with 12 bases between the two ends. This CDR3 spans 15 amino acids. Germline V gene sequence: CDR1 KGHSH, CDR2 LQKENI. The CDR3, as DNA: TGTGCCAGCTCATTATTGGACAGCAGCAATCAGCCCCAGCATTTT. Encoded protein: CASSLLDSSNQPQHF.

The CDR3 region has the DNA TGTGCCAGCAGCTTTGGGACAGGGAATAATGAAAAACTGTTTTTT. Translation: CASSFGTGNNEKLFF. The V and J genes are TRBV5-4 and TRBJ1-4; 9 bases agree with TRBD1. This CDR3 contains 15 residues. Losses at the gene ends were 2 bases for V and 4 bases for J; bases not matched to a gene: 3. Per germline, CDR1 SGHNT and CDR2 YYREEE (reference sequence).

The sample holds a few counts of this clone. The CDR3 coding sequence is TGTGCCAGTAGTATTGCCGGGACAGGGACCGACTACGAGCAGTACTTC. This translates into CASSIAGTGTDYEQYF. The chain links TRBV19 to TRBJ2-7; TRBD1 matches 9 bases. CDR3 length: 16 amino acids. The germline gives CDR1 LNHDA, CDR2 SQIVND (reference sequence). The V segment lost 3 bases and the J segment 3 bases; nucleotides outside the gene matches: 9.

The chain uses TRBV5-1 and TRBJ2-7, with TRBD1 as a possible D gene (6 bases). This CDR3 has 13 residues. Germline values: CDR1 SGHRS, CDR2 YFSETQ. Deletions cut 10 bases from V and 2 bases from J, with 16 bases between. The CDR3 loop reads CASTQGKPYEQYF. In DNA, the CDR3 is TGCGCCTCCACCCAGGGGAAACCCTACGAGCAGTACTTC.

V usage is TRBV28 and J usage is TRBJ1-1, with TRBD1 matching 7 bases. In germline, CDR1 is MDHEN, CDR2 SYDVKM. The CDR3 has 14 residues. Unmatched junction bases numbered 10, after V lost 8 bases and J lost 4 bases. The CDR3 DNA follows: TGTGCCAGCCCAAAGACAGGGAGCTCCACTGAAGCTTTCTTT. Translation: CASPKTGSSTEAFF.

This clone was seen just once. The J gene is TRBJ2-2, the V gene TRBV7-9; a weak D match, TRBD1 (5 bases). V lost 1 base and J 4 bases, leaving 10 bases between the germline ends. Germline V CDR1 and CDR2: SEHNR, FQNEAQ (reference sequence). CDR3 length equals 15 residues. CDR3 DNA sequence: TGTGCCAGCAGCTTAGTGAGACAGTTCACCGGGGAGCTGTTTTTT. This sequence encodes CASSLVRQFTGELFF.

Written as DNA, the CDR3 is TGTGCCAGCGGGACAGGGGGTCTCACAGATACGCAGTATTTT. Translated: CASGTGGLTDTQYF. The chain links TRBV5-8 to TRBJ2-3; 11 bases fit TRBD1. The CDR3 runs 14 residues. The junction had 3 bases not matched to a gene; V was cut back by 7 bases and J by 2 bases. Germline V gene lookup returns CDR1 SGHTS and CDR2 YDEGEE.

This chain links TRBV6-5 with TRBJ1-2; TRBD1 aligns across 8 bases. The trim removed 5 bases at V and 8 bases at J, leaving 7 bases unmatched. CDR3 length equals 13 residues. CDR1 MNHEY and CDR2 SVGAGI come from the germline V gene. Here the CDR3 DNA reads TGTGCCAGCAGTCTTGGACAGGGCGTAGGCTACACCTTC. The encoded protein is CASSLGQGVGYTF.